This is a list of T cell receptor beta chains from one sample in a study of CD8 T cells in Susac syndrome. TCRdb fed the immunoSEQ multiplex PCR reads into MiXCR, producing one record per CDR3 protein. The sample has roughly 100,000 distinct CDR3 sequences; approximately 95% are singletons. The sequenced sample was CD8+ T cells from PBMCs. The receptor set was obtained from a human donor with Susac syndrome. Each CDR3 is given with its conserved first and last residue. The D gene is left open where the match is weak. The size entry is marked missing in some rows and otherwise reads once, few, many or a size class.

v_gene	abundance	d_gene	j_gene	CDR3aa	CDR3nt
TRBV29-1	NA	NA	TRBJ1-2	CSVEDPRANYGYTF	TGCAGCGTTGAGGATCCCCGGGCTAACTATGGCTACACCTTC
TRBV6-5	NA	NA	TRBJ2-5	CASSYGSGPEETQYF	TGTGCCAGCAGTTACGGGAGTGGGCCAGAAGAGACCCAGTACTTC
TRBV11-2	NA	NA	TRBJ2-1	CASSPTAEQFF	TGTGCCAGCAGCCCTACGGCCGAGCAGTTCTTC
TRBV11-2	NA	TRBD1	TRBJ2-5	CASSSTGAGETQYF	TGTGCCAGCAGCTCCACAGGGGCTGGGGAGACCCAGTACTTC
TRBV29-1	NA	NA	TRBJ1-5	CSVRTPFSNQPQHF	TGCAGCGTCAGGACACCCTTTAGCAATCAGCCCCAGCATTTT
TRBV2	NA	TRBD1	TRBJ2-5	CASIPGQGARETQYF	TGTGCCAGCATTCCGGGACAGGGGGCAAGAGAGACCCAGTACTTC
TRBV7-9	NA	NA	TRBJ2-5	CASSAPGAGETQYF	TGTGCCAGCAGCGCCCCCGGGGCGGGGGAGACCCAGTACTTC
TRBV3-1	few	NA	TRBJ2-7	CASSQRSSYEQYF	TGTGCCAGCAGCCAACGGAGCTCCTACGAGCAGTACTTC
TRBV27	NA	NA	TRBJ1-1	CASSLVPGRENTEAFF	TGTGCCAGCAGTTTAGTTCCGGGCAGGGAAAACACTGAAGCTTTCTTT
TRBV27	few	NA	TRBJ2-1	CASSLYNEQFF	TGTGCCAGTAGTCTATACAATGAGCAGTTCTTC
TRBV9	NA	NA	TRBJ2-7	CASSVEAGLSYEQYF	TGTGCCAGCAGCGTAGAAGCCGGGCTCTCCTACGAGCAGTACTTC
TRBV12-3/TRBV12-4	NA	NA	TRBJ2-2	CASSLGGTVHTGELFF	TGTGCCAGCAGTTTGGGAGGGACAGTTCACACCGGGGAGCTGTTTTTT
TRBV7-3	NA	NA	TRBJ2-7	CASSLGTVPSYEQYF	TGTGCCAGCAGCTTAGGGACTGTACCCTCCTACGAGCAGTACTTC
TRBV27	few	NA	TRBJ2-3	CASSPRTDTQYF	TGTGCCAGCAGTCCTCGCACAGATACGCAGTATTTT
TRBV4-3	NA	TRBD1	TRBJ1-2	CASSQGQGSYGYTF	TGCGCCAGCAGCCAAGGACAGGGTAGCTATGGCTACACCTTC
TRBV20-1	NA	NA	TRBJ2-5	CSAPPSSGAGETQYF	TGCAGTGCTCCCCCCTCGTCGGGGGCGGGGGAGACCCAGTACTTC
TRBV13	once	TRBD2	TRBJ2-5	CASNRAGQETQYF	TGTGCCAGCAACAGAGCGGGGCAAGAGACCCAGTACTTC
TRBV9	NA	NA	TRBJ1-1	CASSAGGRSTEAFF	TGTGCCAGCAGCGCTGGGGGGAGGAGCACTGAAGCTTTCTTT
TRBV3-1	NA	NA	TRBJ2-7	CASSQGLGTPNEQYF	TGTGCCAGCAGCCAAGGGCTGGGGACACCGAACGAGCAGTACTTC
TRBV7-6	NA	TRBD1	TRBJ1-4	CASSVETGDEKLFF	TGTGCCAGCAGCGTTGAGACAGGGGACGAAAAACTGTTTTTT
TRBV5-4	NA	NA	TRBJ2-5	CASGIWETQYF	TGTGCCAGCGGGATCTGGGAGACCCAGTACTTC
TRBV7-7	NA	TRBD1	TRBJ2-5	CASSQGVQETQYF	TGTGCCAGCAGCCAGGGGGTCCAAGAGACCCAGTACTTC
TRBV7-9	NA	NA	TRBJ2-2	CASKGTGELFF	TGTGCCAGCAAAGGCACCGGGGAGCTGTTTTTT
TRBV2	NA	TRBD1	TRBJ1-5	CASSGDSLMGGNQPQHF	TGTGCCAGCAGCGGGGACAGTCTCATGGGTGGCAATCAGCCCCAGCATTTT
TRBV20-1	once	TRBD2	TRBJ2-1	CSAREALAGANNEQFF	TGCAGTGCTAGAGAAGCACTAGCGGGGGCCAACAATGAGCAGTTCTTC
TRBV15	NA	NA	TRBJ2-3	CATSLWGDTQYF	TGTGCCACCAGCCTATGGGGAGATACGCAGTATTTT
TRBV7-6	NA	NA	TRBJ2-7	CASSPSGGPGGDEQYF	TGTGCCAGCAGCCCATCAGGCGGCCCAGGGGGGGACGAGCAGTACTTC
TRBV7-6	NA	TRBD2	TRBJ2-1	CASTRTSGGASYNEQFF	TGTGCCAGCACCAGGACTAGCGGGGGGGCCTCCTACAATGAGCAGTTCTTC
TRBV5-4	NA	TRBD2	TRBJ2-3	CASSPPGLEEDTQYF	TGTGCCAGCAGCCCCCCTGGACTAGAAGAAGATACGCAGTATTTT
TRBV3-1	NA	NA	TRBJ1-5	CASSHREERILGLPQHF	TGTGCCAGCAGCCACCGCGAAGAGAGGATTCTGGGTCTGCCCCAGCATTTT
TRBV6-6	NA	TRBD2	TRBJ2-3	CASSYSTAGGPDTQYF	TGTGCCAGCAGTTACTCGACTGCGGGGGGCCCAGATACGCAGTATTTT
TRBV29-1	NA	NA	TRBJ2-1	CSVENREISNEQFF	TGCAGCGTTGAGAACAGGGAGATAAGCAATGAGCAGTTCTTC
TRBV7-3	once	NA	TRBJ2-5	CASSLGGMETQYF	TGTGCCAGCAGCTTAGGGGGAATGGAGACCCAGTACTTC
TRBV20-1	NA	NA	TRBJ1-2	CSCRGGSYGYTF	TGCAGTTGCCGGGGGGGGAGCTATGGCTACACCTTC
TRBV5-1	NA	NA	TRBJ2-1	CASTAGGTYEQFF	TGCGCCAGCACCGCAGGAGGCACCTACGAGCAGTTCTTC